The clone carrying this TCR beta chain has ten or more counts. Its antigen is not known. Each CDR3 protein is one row after TCRdb ran MiXCR on the 5' RACE reads. This repertoire shows about 260,000 distinct CDR3 sequences, about 3.9% found once; its top ten account for under 20%. This specimen belongs to a study of T cells after yellow fever vaccination. V lost 1 base and J lost 3, with 16 bases in between. Germline V gives CDR1 LGHNA, CDR2 YNFKEQ. This CDR3 contains 16 residues. Study-wide results and limits: Post-booster repertoires again held most primary-vaccination clones (about 95% CD4, 88% CD8).

Source: PBMCs, taken 15 days after the yellow fever booster vaccination. The TCR was taken from a man younger than 35 who received the YFV17D yellow fever vaccine. The chain is built from TRBV4-2 and TRBJ2-7; D may match TRBD1 or TRBD2 (5 bases each). The CDR3 here is CASSQGTRGVFYEQYF. The DNA of the CDR3 is TGTGCCAGCAGCCAAGGGACCCGGGGCGTATTCTACGAGCAGTACTTC.